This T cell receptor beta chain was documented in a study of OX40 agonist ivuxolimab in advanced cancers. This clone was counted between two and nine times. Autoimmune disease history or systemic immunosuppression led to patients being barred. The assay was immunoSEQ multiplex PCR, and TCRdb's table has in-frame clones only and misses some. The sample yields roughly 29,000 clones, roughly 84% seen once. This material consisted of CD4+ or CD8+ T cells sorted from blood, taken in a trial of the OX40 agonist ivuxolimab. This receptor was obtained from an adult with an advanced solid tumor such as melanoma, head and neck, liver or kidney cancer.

CDR3: CASSLRQNTEAFF. CDR3 DNA: TGTGCCAGCAGTTTACGGCAGAACACTGAAGCTTTCTTT. The rearrangement joins TRBV27 to TRBJ1-1; D is unresolved. Germline CDR1 and CDR2: MNHEY and SMNVEV (reference sequence). The CDR3 totals 13 residues. V gave up 2 bases and J gave up 1 base, with 5 bases separating them.